At least ten counts were recorded for the clone carrying this T cell receptor (beta chain). Its specificity is unknown. Molecular barcoding with unique molecular identifiers was used for the TCRbeta library. From the PCR reads, TCRdb called clonotypes with MiXCR, one entry per CDR3 protein. The table shows 480,000 or so distinct CDR3 sequences, with over 9.5% occurring only once. These data are taken from a study of T-cell reconstitution after alpha-beta-depleted transplantation in children. Study findings and constraints: In patients about two months after transplant, alpha-beta T cells reportedly arose from several hundred expanded graft clones. Day-60 TCRbeta diversity that was high in some patients was derived from surviving recipient T cells and thymic progenitors. One year after transplant, T-cell counts and diversity came mostly from newly produced T cells.

From germline, CDR1 is LGHDT and CDR2 YNNKEL (reference sequence). The CDR3 consists of 12 residues. Deletions cut 5 bases from V and 7 bases from J, with 12 bases between. The genes are TRBV3-1 and TRBJ2-7, with D uncertain. The sample was PBMCs, taken before TCRalphabeta/CD19-depleted stem cell transplant. The clonotype was recovered from a child under 10 years old with inherited bone marrow failure, due to receive a stem cell transplant. The CDR3 spells CASSSSGVEQYF. The CDR3 nucleotides read TGTGCCAGCAGCTCGTCGGGCGTTGAGCAGTACTTC.